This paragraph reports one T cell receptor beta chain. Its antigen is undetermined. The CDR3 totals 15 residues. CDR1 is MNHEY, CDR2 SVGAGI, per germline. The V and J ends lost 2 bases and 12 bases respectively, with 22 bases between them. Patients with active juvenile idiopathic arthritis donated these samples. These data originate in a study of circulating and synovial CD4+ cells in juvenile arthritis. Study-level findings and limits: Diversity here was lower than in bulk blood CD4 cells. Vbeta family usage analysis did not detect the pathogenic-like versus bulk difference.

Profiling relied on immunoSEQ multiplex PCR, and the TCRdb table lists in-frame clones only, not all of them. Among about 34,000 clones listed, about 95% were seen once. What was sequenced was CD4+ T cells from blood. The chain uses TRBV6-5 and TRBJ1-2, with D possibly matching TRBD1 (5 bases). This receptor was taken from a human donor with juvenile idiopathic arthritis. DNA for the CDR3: TGTGCCAGCAGTTACGAGAGCAGGACGGGGGGGAGTCACACCTTC. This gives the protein CASSYESRTGGSHTF.